This T cell receptor beta chain was recorded in a study of T cells in Graves' hyperthyroidism and ophthalmopathy. V shed 4 bases and J shed 0 bases, with 15 bases lying between them. In germline, CDR1 is SGHAT, CDR2 FQNNGV. CDR3 length: 17 residues. Pregnant or lactating patients were excluded, as were those with uncontrolled infection or other autoimmune disease. This clonotype was found many times. The antigen remains undetermined. Study-level points and caveats: Most thyroid-expanded clonotypes above 0.001 were also found in blood. Ophthalmopathy stood apart from stable hyperthyroidism in a 13 V-J model.

RNA transcripts gave rise to amplified TCR beta CDR3 regions. First-round RT-PCR with HTBI primers amplified the TCR CDR3 region. TCRdb used MiXCR to reprocess the multiplex PCR reads, holding one entry per CDR3 protein. The sample includes a few hundred thousand distinct CDR3 sequences, around 13% of them seen just once. The chain employs TRBV11-2 and TRBJ2-2; D is undetermined. The sample taken for sequencing was blood. The clonotype was recovered from a woman aged 25 to 39 with Graves' ophthalmopathy. The CDR3 coding sequence is TGTGCCAGCAGCTCCCCGCGACAAGATCCGAACACCGGGGAGCTGTTTTTT. Protein sequence: CASSSPRQDPNTGELFF.